This T cell receptor (beta chain) was profiled in a study of CD8 T cells in ankylosing spondylitis. With respect to this clonotype: Antigen: not known.

Study outcomes and limitations: Among TCR beta sequences, a motif of roughly 8 highly homologous variants appeared characteristic of ankylosing spondylitis blood. In ankylosing spondylitis patients, matched synovial fluid reportedly showed significant enrichment of disease-linked clones.

Per the germline V gene, CDR1 is DFQATT and CDR2 is SNEGSKA (reference sequence). This CDR3 spans 16 amino acids. V lost 4 bases and J 2 bases, leaving 19 bases between the germline ends. Library preparation for TCR beta used quantitative 5'-RACE with molecular barcodes. TCRdb reprocessed the 5' RACE reads with MiXCR, giving one entry per CDR3 protein. The sample contains tens of thousands of distinct CDR3 sequences, roughly a sixth of which appear only once. Sequencing was done on a sample of blood. This TCR came from a male donor with ankylosing spondylitis or in good health (not recorded which). The rearrangement uses TRBV20-1 and TRBJ2-3; tentatively, D is TRBD1 (6 bases). This CDR3 reads CSATPPTGDYTDTQYF. In nucleotides, the CDR3 is TGCAGTGCTACCCCTCCGACAGGCGACTACACAGATACGCAGTATTTT.